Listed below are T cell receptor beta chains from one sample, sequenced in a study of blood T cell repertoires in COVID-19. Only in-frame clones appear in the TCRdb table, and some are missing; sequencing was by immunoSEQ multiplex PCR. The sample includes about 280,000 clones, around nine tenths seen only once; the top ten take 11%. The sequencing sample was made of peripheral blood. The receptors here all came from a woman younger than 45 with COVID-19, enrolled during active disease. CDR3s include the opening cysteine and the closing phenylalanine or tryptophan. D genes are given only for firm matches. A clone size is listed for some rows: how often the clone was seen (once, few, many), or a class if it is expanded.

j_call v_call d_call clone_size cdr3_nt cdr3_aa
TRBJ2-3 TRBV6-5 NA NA TGTGCCAGCAGTTACGGGACTGTCTTCCGAGATACGCAGTATTTT CASSYGTVFRDTQYF
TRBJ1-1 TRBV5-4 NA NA TGTGCTAGCAGCTTGAATTTCGGCACTGAAGCTTTCTTT CASSLNFGTEAFF
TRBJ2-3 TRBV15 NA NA TGTGCCAGCAAAAGGCAGGGTACAGATACGCAGTATTTT CASKRQGTDTQYF
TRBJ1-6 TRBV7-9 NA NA TGTGCCAGCAGCCTACCAAATTCACCCCTCCACTTT CASSLPNSPLHF
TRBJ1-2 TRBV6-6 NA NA TGTGCCAGCAGAGCCCCGGGGGTCGGCTACACCTTC CASRAPGVGYTF
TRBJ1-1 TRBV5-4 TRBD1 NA TGTGCCAGCAGCGCACCAAGACAGGGGGCGAACACTGAAGCTTTCTTT CASSAPRQGANTEAFF
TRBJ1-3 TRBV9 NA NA TGTGCCAGCAGCACCGGCCAGGGGTTCGCTGGAAACACCATATATTTT CASSTGQGFAGNTIYF
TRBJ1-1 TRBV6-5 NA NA TGTGCCAGCAGTTACACTGGGGGCGGCTTAGCTTTCTTT CASSYTGGGLAFF
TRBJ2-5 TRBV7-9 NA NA TGTGCCAGCAACCAACCCCAGGGGGAGACCCAGTACTTC CASNQPQGETQYF
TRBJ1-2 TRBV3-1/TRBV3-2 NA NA TGTGCCAGCACCTCGGGAGCTGGAGACTATGGCTACACCTTC CASTSGAGDYGYTF
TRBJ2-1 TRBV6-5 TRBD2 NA TGTGCCACCGGGACTAGCGGGGGGAACAATGAGCAGTTCTTC CATGTSGGNNEQFF
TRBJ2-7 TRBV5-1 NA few TGCGCCAGCAGCCCGTTCTCGTTGGGGGCTTTCGAGCAGTACTTC CASSPFSLGAFEQYF
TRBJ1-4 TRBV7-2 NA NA TGTGCCAGCAGCCCTGGACAGAATGAAAAACTGTTTTTT CASSPGQNEKLFF
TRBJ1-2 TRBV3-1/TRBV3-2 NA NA TGTGCCAGCAGCCAAGGAGGGTTTGGGGGCTACACCTTC CASSQGGFGGYTF
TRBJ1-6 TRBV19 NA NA TGTGCCAGTAGTATGTACGAGAAGTCACCCCTCCACTTT CASSMYEKSPLHF
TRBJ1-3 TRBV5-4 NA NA TGTGCCAGCAGCCCCCGGGGGGCGGGTATCGTTGGAAACACCATATATTTT CASSPRGAGIVGNTIYF